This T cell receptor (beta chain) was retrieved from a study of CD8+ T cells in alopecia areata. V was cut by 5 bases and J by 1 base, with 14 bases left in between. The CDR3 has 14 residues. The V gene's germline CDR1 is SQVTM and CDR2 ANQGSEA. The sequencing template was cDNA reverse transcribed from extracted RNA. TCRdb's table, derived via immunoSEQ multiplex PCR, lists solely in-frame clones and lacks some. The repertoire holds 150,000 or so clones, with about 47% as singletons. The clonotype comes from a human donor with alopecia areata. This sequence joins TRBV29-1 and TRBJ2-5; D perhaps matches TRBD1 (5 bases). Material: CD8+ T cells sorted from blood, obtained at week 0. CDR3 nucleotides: TGCAGCGTTTGGTCCTCCGACAGCCAAGAGACCCAGTACTTC. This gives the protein CSVWSSDSQETQYF.